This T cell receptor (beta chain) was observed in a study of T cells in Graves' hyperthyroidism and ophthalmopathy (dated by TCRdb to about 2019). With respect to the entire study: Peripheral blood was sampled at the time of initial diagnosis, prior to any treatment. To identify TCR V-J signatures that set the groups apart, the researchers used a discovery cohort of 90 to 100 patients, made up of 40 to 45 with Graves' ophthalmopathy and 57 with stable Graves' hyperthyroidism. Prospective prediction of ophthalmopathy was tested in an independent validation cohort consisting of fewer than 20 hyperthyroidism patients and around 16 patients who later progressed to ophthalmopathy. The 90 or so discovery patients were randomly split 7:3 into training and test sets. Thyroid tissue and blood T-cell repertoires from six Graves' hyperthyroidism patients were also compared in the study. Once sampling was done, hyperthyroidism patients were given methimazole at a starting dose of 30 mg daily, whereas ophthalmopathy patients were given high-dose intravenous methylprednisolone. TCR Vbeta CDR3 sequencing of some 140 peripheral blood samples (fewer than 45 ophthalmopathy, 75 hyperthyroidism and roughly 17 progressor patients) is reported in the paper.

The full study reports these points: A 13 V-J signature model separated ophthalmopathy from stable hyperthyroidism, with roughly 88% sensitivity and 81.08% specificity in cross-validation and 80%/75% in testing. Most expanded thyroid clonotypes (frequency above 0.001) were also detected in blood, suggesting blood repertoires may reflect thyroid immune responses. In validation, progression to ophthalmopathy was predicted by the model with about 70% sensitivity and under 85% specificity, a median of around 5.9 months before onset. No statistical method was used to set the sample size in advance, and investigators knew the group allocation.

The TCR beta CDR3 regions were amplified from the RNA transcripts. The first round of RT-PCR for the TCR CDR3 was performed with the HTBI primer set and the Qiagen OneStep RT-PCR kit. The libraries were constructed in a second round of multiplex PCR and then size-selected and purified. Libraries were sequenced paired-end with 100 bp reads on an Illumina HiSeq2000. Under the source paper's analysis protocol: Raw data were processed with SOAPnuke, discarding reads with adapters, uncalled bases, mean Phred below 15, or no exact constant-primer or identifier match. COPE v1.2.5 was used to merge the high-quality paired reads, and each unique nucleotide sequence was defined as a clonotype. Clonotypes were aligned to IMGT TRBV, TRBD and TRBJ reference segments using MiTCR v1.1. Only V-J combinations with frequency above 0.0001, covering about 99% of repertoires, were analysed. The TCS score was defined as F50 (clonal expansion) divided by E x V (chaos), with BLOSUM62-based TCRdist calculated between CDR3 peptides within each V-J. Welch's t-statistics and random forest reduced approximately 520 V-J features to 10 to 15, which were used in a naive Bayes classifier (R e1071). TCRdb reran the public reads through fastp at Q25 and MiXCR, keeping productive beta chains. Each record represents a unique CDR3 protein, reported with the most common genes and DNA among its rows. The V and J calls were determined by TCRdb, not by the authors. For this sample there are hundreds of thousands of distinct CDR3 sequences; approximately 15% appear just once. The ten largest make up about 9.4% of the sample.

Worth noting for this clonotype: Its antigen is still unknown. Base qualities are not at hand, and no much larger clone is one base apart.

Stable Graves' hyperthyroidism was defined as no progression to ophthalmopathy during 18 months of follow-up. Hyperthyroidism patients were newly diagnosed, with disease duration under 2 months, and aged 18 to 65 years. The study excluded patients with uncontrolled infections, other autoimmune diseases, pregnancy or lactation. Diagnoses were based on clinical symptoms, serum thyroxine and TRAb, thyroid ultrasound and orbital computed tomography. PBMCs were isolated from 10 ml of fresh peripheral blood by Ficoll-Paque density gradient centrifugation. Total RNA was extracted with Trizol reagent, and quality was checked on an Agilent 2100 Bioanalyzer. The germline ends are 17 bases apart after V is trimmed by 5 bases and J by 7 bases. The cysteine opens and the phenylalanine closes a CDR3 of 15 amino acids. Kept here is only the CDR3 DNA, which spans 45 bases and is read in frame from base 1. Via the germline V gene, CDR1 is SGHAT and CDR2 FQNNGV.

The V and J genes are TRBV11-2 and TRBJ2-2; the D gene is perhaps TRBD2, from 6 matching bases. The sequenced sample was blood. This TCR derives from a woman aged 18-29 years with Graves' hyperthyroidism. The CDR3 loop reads CASSRGLSGVGELFF. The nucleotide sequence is TGTGCCAGCAGCCGGGGACTCTCCGGGGTCGGGGAGCTGTTTTTT.